This TCR beta chain came from a study of molecular identifiers for immune sequencing clone quantification (dated by TCRdb to the late 2010s). Turning to the overall study: In a replicate experiment, RNA from roughly 20,000 or 100,000 naive CD8 T cells was split into five aliquots, four of which were sequenced. CD8 T cells were used in a methods study to benchmark molecular-identifier clustering-based TCR repertoire sequencing (MIDCIRS) and TCR RNA copy counting.

The library was generated by PCR. The run used a NextSeq 500. Bulk TCR libraries were made following a previously described method, with the TCR primers given in Table S5. Purification of total RNA was performed with the Qiagen AllPrep DNA/RNA kit. Before analysis, reads from multiple sequencing runs of one library were combined. The original methods were these. Reads were retained only if an exact TCR constant sequence was present, and the retained reads were trimmed to 150 nt and grouped according to their 12-nt molecular barcodes. Reads within each barcode group were sub-clustered using a 15% Levenshtein threshold, and quality-weighted consensus sequences were constructed for each RNA molecule. Non-functional sequences were filtered out, along with any lower-count sequence sitting one edit away from another sequence. Based on a fit of two negative binomial distributions, barcode sub-clusters having less than 20% of the maximum read count were discarded. TCRdb trimmed the raw reads at Q25, called clones with MiXCR and kept productive beta chains. Each CDR3 protein appears once, grouped with its most common genes and DNA. What appears here as the V and J calls and clone size reflects TCRdb's work, not the paper's. This sample is represented by roughly 630,000 distinct CDR3 sequences; less than 30% of them were singletons. Of the sample, 0.6% to 0.9% is held by the ten largest clones.

Libraries of naive CD8 T cells were built from approximately 22,000 to 940,000 sorted cells, with 10%, 30% or 50% of the purified RNA used. Naive CD8 T cells were FACS-sorted as CD8+CD4-CCR7+CD45RA+ on a BD FACSAria II into RLT Plus buffer. To test detection sensitivity, Jurkat RNA equal to ten TCR copies was added to samples of about 20,000-1,000,000 naive CD8 T cells. Enrichment of CD8 T cells was performed with RosetteSep CD8+ T Cell Enrichment Cocktail and Ficoll-Paque, after which ACK red cell lysis was carried out. This clonotype was counted many times. No antigen is known for it. Base-call qualities are not available, and no considerably larger clone is one nucleotide away. The CDR3 contains 16 residues, cysteine and phenylalanine counted. The only DNA kept is the CDR3, 48 bases in frame from the first base. Trimming leaves V shorter by 1 base and J shorter by 6 bases, with the junction holding 9 bases beyond the gene matches. For CDR1 and CDR2, the germline V gene (reference sequence) lists SGHKS and YYEKEE.

What the research found in general, with its limitations: Even against a background of about 960,000 naive CD8 T cells, spiked-in Jurkat TCR RNA amounting to a single cell's worth was reported to be detectable. In CMV-specific effector cells, clones with more than 20 RNA copies contained over 99% of molecules, whereas in naive cells such clones contained under 1% of molecules. When barcode sub-clustering was not used, chimeric consensus sequences inflated TCR diversity, with chimeras reaching as high as 47%. The naive libraries included spiked-in Jurkat TCR RNA (about ten copies' worth), and this Jurkat TCR RNA is not part of the donor repertoire. The sizes of highly expanded clones could end up underestimated when identical TCR molecules share a barcode. About 3.1 recovered TCR RNA copies per cell were obtained by modeling, versus about ten by digital PCR, implying a capture efficiency of approximately 30%.

Material for sequencing was naive CD8+ T cells from blood, with Jurkat cell RNA spiked in. The cell subset or site label on this specimen signifies: FACS-sorted CD8+CD4-CCR7+CD45RA+ naive T cells. The chain uses TRBV5-5 and TRBJ2-7; TRBD1 agrees with 11 junctional bases. This TCR was sampled from a human donor in good health. Some libraries in this study had Jurkat cell RNA spiked in. The DNA is TGTGCCAGCAGCTTGCGTTCCGGGACAGGGGGAATCGAGCAGTACTTC. Its amino acids are CASSLRSGTGGIEQYF.